This T cell receptor beta chain was sequenced in a study of T cells in Graves' hyperthyroidism and ophthalmopathy. Germline V lookup: CDR1 GTSNPN, CDR2 SVGIG (reference sequence). The CDR3 loop spans 17 amino acids. The V gene lost 2 bases and the J gene lost 0 bases, with 17 bases spanning the gap. Study-wide results and limits: A median around 6.4 months before onset, the model predicted ophthalmopathy.

Extraction of PBMCs used roughly 10 ml of fresh peripheral blood. The CDR3 regions of TCR beta were amplified from RNA transcripts. During a first-round RT-PCR of the TCR CDR3, the HTBI primer set was used. From the multiplex PCR reads, TCRdb called clonotypes with MiXCR, one entry per CDR3 protein. The table records 560,000 or so distinct CDR3 sequences, 15% to 20% of them present only once. This clonotype showed up just a few times. No antigen is known for it. Sequencing was carried out using blood. This sequence joins TRBV30 and TRBJ1-3; no clear D. The receptor was isolated from a man in his forties or fifties with Graves' ophthalmopathy. The CDR3 protein is CAWSKRSILSSGNTIYF. CDR3 DNA: TGTGCCTGGAGTAAGCGCTCGATCCTCAGCTCTGGAAACACCATATATTTT.